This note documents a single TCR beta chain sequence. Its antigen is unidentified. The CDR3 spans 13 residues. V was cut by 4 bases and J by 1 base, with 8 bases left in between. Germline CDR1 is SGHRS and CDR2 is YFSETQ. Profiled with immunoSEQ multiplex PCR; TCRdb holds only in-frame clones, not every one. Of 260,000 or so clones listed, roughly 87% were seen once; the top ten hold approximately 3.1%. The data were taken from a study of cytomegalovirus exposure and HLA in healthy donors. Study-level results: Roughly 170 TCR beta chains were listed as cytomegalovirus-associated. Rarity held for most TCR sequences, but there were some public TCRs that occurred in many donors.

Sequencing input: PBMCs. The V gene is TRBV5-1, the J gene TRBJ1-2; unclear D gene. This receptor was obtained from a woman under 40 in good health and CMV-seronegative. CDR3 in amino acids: CASSNSLNYGYTF. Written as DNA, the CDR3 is TGCGCCAGCAGCAACAGCCTTAACTATGGCTACACCTTC.